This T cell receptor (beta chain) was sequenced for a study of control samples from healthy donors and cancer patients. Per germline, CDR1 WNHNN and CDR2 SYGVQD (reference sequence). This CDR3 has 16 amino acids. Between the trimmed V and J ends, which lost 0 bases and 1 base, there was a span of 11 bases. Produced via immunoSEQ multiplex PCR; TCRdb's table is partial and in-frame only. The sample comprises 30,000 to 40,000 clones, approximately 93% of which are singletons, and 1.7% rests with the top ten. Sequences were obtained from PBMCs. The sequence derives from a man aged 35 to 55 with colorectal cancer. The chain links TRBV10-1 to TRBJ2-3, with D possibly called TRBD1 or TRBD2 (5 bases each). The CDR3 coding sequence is TGCGCCAGCAGTGAGTCGAGGGTGGGACGCACAGATACGCAGTATTTT. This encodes CASSESRVGRTDTQYF.